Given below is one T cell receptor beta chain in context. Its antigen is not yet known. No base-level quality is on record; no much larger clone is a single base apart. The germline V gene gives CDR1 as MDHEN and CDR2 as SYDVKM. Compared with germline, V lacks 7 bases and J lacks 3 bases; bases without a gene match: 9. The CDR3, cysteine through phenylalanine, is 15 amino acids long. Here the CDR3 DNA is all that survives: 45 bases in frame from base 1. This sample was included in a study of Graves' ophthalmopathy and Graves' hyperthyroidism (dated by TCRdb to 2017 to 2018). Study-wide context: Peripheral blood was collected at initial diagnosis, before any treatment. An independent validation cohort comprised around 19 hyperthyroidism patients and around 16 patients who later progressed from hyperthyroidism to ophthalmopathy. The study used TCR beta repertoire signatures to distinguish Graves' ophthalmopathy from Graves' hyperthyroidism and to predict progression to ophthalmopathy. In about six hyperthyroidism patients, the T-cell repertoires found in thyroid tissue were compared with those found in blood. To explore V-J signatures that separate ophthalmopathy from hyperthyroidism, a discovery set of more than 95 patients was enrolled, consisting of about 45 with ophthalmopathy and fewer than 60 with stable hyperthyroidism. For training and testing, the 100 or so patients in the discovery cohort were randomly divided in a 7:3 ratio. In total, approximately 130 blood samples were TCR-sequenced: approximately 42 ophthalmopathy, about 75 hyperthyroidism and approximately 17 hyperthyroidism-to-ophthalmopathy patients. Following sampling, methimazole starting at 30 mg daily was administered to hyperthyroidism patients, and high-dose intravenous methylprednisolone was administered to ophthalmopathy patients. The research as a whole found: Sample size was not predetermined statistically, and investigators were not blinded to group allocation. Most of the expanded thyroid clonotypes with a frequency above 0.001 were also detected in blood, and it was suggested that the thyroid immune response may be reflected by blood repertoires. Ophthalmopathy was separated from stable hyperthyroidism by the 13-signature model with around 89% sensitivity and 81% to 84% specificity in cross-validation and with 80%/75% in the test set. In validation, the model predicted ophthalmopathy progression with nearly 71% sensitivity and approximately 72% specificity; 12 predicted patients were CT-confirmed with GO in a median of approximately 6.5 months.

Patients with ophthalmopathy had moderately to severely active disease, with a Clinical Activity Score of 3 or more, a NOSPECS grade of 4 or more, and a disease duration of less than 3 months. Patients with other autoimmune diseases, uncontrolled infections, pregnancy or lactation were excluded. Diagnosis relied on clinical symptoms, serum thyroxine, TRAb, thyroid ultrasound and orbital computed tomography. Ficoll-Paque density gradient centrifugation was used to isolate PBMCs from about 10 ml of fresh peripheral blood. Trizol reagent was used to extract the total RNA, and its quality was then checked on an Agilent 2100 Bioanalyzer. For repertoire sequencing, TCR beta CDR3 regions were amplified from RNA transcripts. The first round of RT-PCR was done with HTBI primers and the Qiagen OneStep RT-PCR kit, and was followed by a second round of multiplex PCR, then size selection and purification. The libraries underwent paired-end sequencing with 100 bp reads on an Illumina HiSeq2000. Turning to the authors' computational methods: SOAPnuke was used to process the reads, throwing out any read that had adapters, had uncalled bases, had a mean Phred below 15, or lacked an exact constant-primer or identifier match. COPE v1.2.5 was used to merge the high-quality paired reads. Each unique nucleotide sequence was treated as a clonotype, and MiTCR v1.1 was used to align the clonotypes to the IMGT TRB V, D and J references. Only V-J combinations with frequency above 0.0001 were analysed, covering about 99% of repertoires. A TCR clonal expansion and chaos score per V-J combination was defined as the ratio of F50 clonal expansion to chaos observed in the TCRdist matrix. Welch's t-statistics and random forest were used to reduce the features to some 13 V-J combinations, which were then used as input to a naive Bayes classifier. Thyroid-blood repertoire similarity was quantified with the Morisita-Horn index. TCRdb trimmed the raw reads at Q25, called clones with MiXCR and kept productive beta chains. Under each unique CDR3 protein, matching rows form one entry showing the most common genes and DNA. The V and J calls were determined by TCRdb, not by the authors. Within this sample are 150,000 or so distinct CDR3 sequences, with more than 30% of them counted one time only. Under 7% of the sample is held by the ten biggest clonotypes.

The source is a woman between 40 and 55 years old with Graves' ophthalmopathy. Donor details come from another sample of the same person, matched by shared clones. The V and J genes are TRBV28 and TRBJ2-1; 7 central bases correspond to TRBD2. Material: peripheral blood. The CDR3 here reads CASNVRREYYNEQFF. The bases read TGTGCCAGCAACGTTCGGCGGGAGTACTACAATGAGCAGTTCTTC.